Sequencing of this TCR beta chain was carried out in a study of shared clonotypes between healthy human individuals. In the original analysis: Filtering differed since immunoSEQ provided only junctions, with no quality scores. Repertoires were generated with immunoSEQ multiplex PCR, while TCRdb's copy carries only in-frame clones and drops some. V and J calls and clone size come straight from that table; D and trimming were deduced from the DNA. The sample has over 850,000 clones; around 82% are singletons. The study enrolled healthy HIV-negative adults without recent acute infections or vaccinations as donors. The germline gives CDR1 SQVTM, CDR2 ANQGSEA. This CDR3 has 14 amino acids. Between the trimmed V and J ends, which lost 4 bases and 2 bases, there was a span of 13 bases.

This TCR was recovered from a man younger than 35 in good health. Some clones in this sample may be carry-over from other donors' samples. This chain connects TRBV29-1 to TRBJ2-3; D ambiguous. The specimen sequenced was memory CD4+ T cells from PBMCs. Regarding subset: CD45RA-negative fraction. CDR3 in amino acids: CSVASRASTDTQYF. In nucleotides, the CDR3 is TGCAGCGTTGCCTCAAGAGCTTCCACAGATACGCAGTATTTT.